This passage covers 17 T cell receptor beta chains from one sample sequenced in a study of identical twins. TCRdb independently ran MiXCR on the 5' RACE reads; one entry per CDR3 protein. The repertoire holds around 220,000 distinct CDR3 sequences, with more than 12% as singletons. What was sequenced was memory (CD45RO+) T cells sorted from blood. These TCRs come from a woman between 18 and 29 years old in good health.

The chain couples TRBV12-3 or TRBV12-4 to TRBJ2-3, with a tentative D call TRBD2 (6 bases). CDR3 length equals 15 residues. V lost 3 bases, J lost 2 bases, and 12 bases lay in between. The CDR3: CASSLRGHFTDTQYF. The CDR3 DNA reads as TGTGCCAGCAGTTTGCGGGGCCACTTCACAGATACGCAGTATTTT.

This chain links TRBV20-1 with TRBJ2-3; 8 bases are a match to TRBD2. V lost 5 bases to trimming and J lost 2 bases; unmatched junction nucleotides: 12. The germline CDR1 and CDR2 sequences are DFQATT and SNEGSKA (reference sequence). The CDR3 sequence is 16 residues long. For the CDR3, the DNA is TGCAGTGCTTCCGGGACTGGGCGGGGGGCCACAGATACGCAGTATTTT. Translating it yields CSASGTGRGATDTQYF.

The V gene is TRBV15, the J gene TRBJ2-2, with 10 bases identical to TRBD1. The germline gives CDR1 LNHNV, CDR2 YYDKDF (reference sequence). The CDR3 contains 15 residues. V was clipped by 4 bases and J by 5 bases; unmatched bases: 4. The CDR3: CATSTDRGPTGELFF. The CDR3 DNA sequence: TGTGCCACCAGCACAGACAGGGGGCCGACCGGGGAGCTGTTTTTT.

This clonotype was found a few times. J is TRBJ2-5 and V is TRBV7-2, with 12 bases fitting TRBD2. This CDR3 region has 14 residues. Germline CDR1 reads SGHTA; CDR2 reads FQGNSA. With 7 bases clipped from V and 6 bases from J, the junction kept 6 bases outside the gene matches. This CDR3 is CASTPTSGSQTQYF. The DNA of the CDR3 is TGTGCCAGCACCCCGACTAGCGGGAGTCAGACCCAGTACTTC.

The V call is TRBV12-3 or TRBV12-4, the J call TRBJ2-7, with TRBD1 as a possible D gene (5 bases). Between the trimmed V and J ends, which lost 5 bases and 2 bases, there was a span of 13 bases. There are 14 residues in the CDR3. The CDR3 DNA reads as TGTGCCAGCAGTCCAGGGTCTTTCCCCTACGAGCAGTACTTC. Protein: CASSPGSFPYEQYF.

This clonotype was detected a few times. This chain joins TRBV5-6 and TRBJ1-1; D gene ambiguous. V gave up 2 bases and J gave up 9 bases, with 14 bases separating them. This CDR3 has 13 residues. The V gene's germline CDR1 is SGHDT and CDR2 YYEEEE. CDR3 loop: CASSFRTGIKAFF. The DNA of the CDR3 is TGTGCCAGCAGCTTTAGGACCGGAATAAAAGCTTTCTTT.

This clonotype occurred a few times. The rearrangement joins TRBV7-9 to TRBJ1-3; D remains ambiguous. CDR1 and CDR2 from the germline V gene are SEHNR and FQNEAQ (reference sequence). V lost 3 bases and J 0 bases, leaving 9 bases between the germline ends. The CDR3 extends over 15 amino acids. CDR3 amino acids: CASSFGSSSGNTIYF. The CDR3 region has the DNA TGTGCCAGCAGCTTTGGTTCTAGCTCTGGAAACACCATATATTTT.

This chain connects TRBV7-9 to TRBJ1-2; no firm D call. In germline, CDR1 is SEHNR, CDR2 FQNEAQ (reference sequence). The CDR3 is 13 residues long. V was shortened by 2 bases and J by 8 bases, with 12 bases between the two germline ends. The CDR3 DNA reads TGTGCCAGCAGCTTATCGGCCGTCCTCGGCTACACCTTC. This translates into CASSLSAVLGYTF.

This rearrangement joins TRBV12-3 or TRBV12-4 to TRBJ2-5, with D uncertain. The CDR3 extends over 12 amino acids. Trimming removed 6 bases at V and 5 bases at J, with 10 bases between. The CDR3 protein is CASRFLGETQYF. CDR3 bases: TGTGCCAGCAGGTTCTTGGGGGAGACCCAGTACTTC.

V usage is TRBV20-1 and J usage is TRBJ2-1; TRBD1 might be the D (6 bases). Germline CDR1 and CDR2: DFQATT and SNEGSKA (reference sequence). Trimming took 6 bases from V and 6 from J, leaving 12 bases between them. The CDR3 has 12 amino acids. The CDR3 DNA is TGCAGTGCCCCACAGGGTATCAATGAGCAGTTCTTC. Amino acid sequence: CSAPQGINEQFF.

The rearrangement links TRBV20-1 to TRBJ2-1; D remains unclear. Trimming cost V 1 base and J 8 bases, with 6 bases left between them. This CDR3 contains 11 residues. Per the germline V gene, CDR1 is DFQATT and CDR2 is SNEGSKA (reference sequence). The CDR3 bases are TGCAGTGCTAGAGCCGTTGATGAGCAGTTCTTC. Its protein is CSARAVDEQFF.

A single count supports this clonotype. This chain links TRBV18 with TRBJ2-7, with 9 bases aligning to TRBD1. The CDR3 is 16 residues long. Germline assignment: CDR1 KGHSH and CDR2 LQKENI. J was trimmed by 5 bases and V by 6 bases; bases with no gene match: 14. The CDR3 DNA follows: TGTGCCAGCTCGAAAGAACTTCGGACAGGGGACCACGAGCAGTACTTC. This encodes CASSKELRTGDHEQYF.

The rearrangement links TRBV20-1 to TRBJ2-5, with D maybe TRBD1 (5 bases). The germline V gene has CDR1 DFQATT and CDR2 SNEGSKA (reference sequence). V was trimmed by 4 bases and J by 2 bases, leaving 11 bases between them. CDR3 length equals 13 residues. CDR3 bases: TGCAGTGCTACCCGGACACTTCAAGAGACCCAGTACTTC. This sequence encodes CSATRTLQETQYF.

V and J are TRBV6-5 and TRBJ2-3, with TRBD2 as a possible D gene (6 bases). Germline CDR1 and CDR2: MNHEY and SVGAGI. The length of the CDR3 is 17 residues. Trimming took 0 bases from V and 0 from J, leaving 13 bases between them. The CDR3 nucleotides are TGTGCCAGCAGTTACTCGCGGGCGGGGATAAGCACAGATACGCAGTATTTT. This translates into CASSYSRAGISTDTQYF.

This clonotype was counted at least ten times. One end of the junction is discordant with germline, which a read error may explain. This chain joins TRBV7-2 and TRBJ2-7; D uncertain. The CDR3 contains 11 residues. Per germline, CDR1 SGHTA and CDR2 FQGNSA. The CDR3 region has the DNA TGCGCCAGCAGCTCCGCCTACGAGCAGTACTTC. Translating gives CASSSAYEQYF.

At least ten counts were recorded for this clonotype. The J gene is TRBJ2-7, the V gene TRBV3-1; 7 bases are a match to TRBD2. V was pared by 8 bases and J by 4 bases, with 14 bases of the junction left unmatched. Germline V gives CDR1 LGHDT, CDR2 YNNKEL (reference sequence). The CDR3 has 15 residues. As DNA, the CDR3 is TGTGCCAGCGGGACCCCCGGGGGGAGAATGTACGAGCAGTACTTC. This translates into CASGTPGGRMYEQYF.

This clonotype was detected a few times. The V gene is TRBV7-3, the J gene TRBJ1-1; 7 positions match TRBD1. J was trimmed by 6 bases and V by 5 bases; bases with no gene match: 6. This CDR3 spans 13 amino acids. CDR1 is SGHTA and CDR2 is FQGTGA in the germline V gene. The CDR3 spells CASSTPGQPEAFF. Here the CDR3 DNA reads TGTGCCAGCAGCACGCCGGGACAGCCTGAAGCTTTCTTT.